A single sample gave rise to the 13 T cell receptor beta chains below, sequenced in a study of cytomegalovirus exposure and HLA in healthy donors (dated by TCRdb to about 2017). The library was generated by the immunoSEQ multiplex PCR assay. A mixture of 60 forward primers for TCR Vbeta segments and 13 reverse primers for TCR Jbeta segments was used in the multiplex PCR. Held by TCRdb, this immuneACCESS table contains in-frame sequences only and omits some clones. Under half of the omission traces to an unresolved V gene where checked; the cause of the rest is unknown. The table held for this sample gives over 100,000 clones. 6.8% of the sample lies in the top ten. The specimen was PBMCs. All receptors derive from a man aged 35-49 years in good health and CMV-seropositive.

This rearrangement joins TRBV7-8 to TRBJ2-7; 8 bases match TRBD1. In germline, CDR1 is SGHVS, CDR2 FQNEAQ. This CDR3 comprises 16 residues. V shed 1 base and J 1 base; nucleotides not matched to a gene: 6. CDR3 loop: CASSLVPQGASYEQYF. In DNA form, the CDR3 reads TGTGCCAGCAGCTTAGTGCCCCAGGGGGCTTCCTACGAGCAGTACTTC.

The CDR3 is CASSLGTVANYGYTF. Written as DNA, the CDR3 is TGCGCCAGCAGCTTGGGTACCGTAGCTAACTATGGCTACACCTTC. The gene calls are TRBV5-1 and TRBJ1-2; D is unclear. The CDR3 contains 15 residues. V was trimmed by 0 bases and J by 0 bases, leaving 9 bases between them. Per the germline V gene, CDR1 is SGHRS and CDR2 is YFSETQ.

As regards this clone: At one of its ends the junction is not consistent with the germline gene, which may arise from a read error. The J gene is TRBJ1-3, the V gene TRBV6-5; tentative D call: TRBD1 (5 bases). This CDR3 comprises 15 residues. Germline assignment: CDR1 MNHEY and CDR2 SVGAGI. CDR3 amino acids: CASSYSRQYGHTIYF. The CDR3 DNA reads TGTGCCAGCAGTTACAGTCGACAGTATGGACACACCATATATTTT.

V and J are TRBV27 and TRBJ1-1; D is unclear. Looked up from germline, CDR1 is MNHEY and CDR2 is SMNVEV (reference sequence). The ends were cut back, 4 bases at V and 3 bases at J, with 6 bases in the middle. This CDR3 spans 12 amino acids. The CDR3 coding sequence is TGTGCCAGCAGTTCCTCCCACACTGAAGCTTTCTTT. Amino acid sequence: CASSSSHTEAFF.

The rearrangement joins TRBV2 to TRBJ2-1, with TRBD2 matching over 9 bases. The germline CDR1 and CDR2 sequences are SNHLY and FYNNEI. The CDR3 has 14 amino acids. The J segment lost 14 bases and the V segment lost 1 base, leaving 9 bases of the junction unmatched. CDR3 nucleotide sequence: TGTGCCAGCAGTGAAGGCGGGACTAGCTTCCTGGAGTTCTTC. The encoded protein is CASSEGGTSFLEFF.

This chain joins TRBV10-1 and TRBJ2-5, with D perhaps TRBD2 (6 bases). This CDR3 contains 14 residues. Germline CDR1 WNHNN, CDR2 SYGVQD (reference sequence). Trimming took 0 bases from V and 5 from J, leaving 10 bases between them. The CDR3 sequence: CASSESGLGETQYF. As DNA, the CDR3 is TGCGCCAGCAGTGAGTCGGGACTGGGGGAGACCCAGTACTTC.

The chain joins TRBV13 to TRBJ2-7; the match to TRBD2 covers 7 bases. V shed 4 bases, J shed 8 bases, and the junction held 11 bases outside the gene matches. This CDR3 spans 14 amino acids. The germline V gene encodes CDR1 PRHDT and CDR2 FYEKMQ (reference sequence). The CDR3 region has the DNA TGTGCCAGCAGCTCAAGACTAGCCAGGGAGAAGCAGTACTTC. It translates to CASSSRLAREKQYF. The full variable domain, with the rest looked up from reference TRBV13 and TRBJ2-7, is AAGVIQSPRHLIKEKRETATLKCYPIPRHDTVYWYQQGPGQDPQFLISFYEKMQSDKGSIPDRFSAQQFSDYHSELNMSSLELGDSALYFCASSSRLAREKQYFGPGTRLTVT.

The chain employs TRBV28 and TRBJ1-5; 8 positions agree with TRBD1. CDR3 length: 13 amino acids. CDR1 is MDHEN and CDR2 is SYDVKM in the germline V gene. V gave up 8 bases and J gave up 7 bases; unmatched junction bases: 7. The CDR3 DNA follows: TGTGCCAGCCAGGACAGGGCTAAGCAGCCCCAGCATTTT. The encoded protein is CASQDRAKQPQHF.

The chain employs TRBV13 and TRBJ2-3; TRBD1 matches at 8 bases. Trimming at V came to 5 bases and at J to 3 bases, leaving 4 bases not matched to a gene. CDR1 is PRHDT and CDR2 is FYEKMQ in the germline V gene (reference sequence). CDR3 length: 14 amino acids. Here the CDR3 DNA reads TGTGCCAGCAGCGACCGACAGGGGACAGATACGCAGTATTTT. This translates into CASSDRQGTDTQYF.

CDR3 coding DNA: TGCAGCGTTTCCCCGGGGGGCGCACAAAAAAACATTCAGTACTTC. It codes for CSVSPGGAQKNIQYF. The chain couples TRBV29-1 to TRBJ2-4, with D perhaps matching TRBD2 (7 bases). CDR3 size: 15 residues. V shed 5 bases and J shed 4 bases, with 18 bases lying between them. CDR1 is SQVTM and CDR2 is ANQGSEA in the germline V gene.

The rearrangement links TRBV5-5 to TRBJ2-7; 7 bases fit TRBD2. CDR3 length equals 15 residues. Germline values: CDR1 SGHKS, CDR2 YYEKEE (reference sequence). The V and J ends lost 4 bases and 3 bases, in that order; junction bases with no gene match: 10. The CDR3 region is CASSLGWGGNYEQYF. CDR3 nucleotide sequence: TGTGCCAGCAGCCTGGGGTGGGGGGGGAACTACGAGCAGTACTTC.

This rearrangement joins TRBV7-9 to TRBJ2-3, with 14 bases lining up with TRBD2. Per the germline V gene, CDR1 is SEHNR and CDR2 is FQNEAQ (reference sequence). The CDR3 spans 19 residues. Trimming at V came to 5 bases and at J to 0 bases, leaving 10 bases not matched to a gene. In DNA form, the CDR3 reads TGTGCCAGCAGCCCATCCGGGACTAGCGGGAGTTTGAGCACAGATACGCAGTATTTT. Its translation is CASSPSGTSGSLSTDTQYF.

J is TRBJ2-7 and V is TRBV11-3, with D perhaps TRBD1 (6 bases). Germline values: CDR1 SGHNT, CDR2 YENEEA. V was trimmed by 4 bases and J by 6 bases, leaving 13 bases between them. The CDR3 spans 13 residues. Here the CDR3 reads CASSSTGSGEQYF. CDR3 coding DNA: TGTGCCAGCAGCTCTACAGGGTCCGGCGAGCAGTACTTC.